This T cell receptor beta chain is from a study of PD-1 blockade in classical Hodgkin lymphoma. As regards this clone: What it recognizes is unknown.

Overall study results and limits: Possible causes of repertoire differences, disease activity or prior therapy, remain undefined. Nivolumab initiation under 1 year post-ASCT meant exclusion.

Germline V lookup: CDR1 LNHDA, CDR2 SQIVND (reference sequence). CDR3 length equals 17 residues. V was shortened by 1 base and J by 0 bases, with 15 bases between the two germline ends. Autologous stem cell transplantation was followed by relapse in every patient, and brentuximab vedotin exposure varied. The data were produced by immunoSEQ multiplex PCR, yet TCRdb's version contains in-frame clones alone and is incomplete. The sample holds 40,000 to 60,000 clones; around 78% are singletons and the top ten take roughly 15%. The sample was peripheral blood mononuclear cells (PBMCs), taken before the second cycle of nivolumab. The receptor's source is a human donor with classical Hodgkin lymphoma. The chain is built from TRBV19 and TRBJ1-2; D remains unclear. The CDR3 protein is CASSIGNWITTNYGYTF. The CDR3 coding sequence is TGTGCCAGTAGTATAGGTAACTGGATAACAACTAACTATGGCTACACCTTC.